One sample yielded the 10 T cell receptor beta chains listed below, sequenced in a study of blood T cell repertoires in COVID-19. The repertoire was sequenced with immunoSEQ multiplex PCR; TCRdb's copy has only in-frame clones and lacks some. The table includes more than 35,000 clones, 90% detected once. Sequencing input: peripheral blood. These TCRs come from a human donor in a cohort sampled during active COVID-19.

The genes are TRBV6-4 and TRBJ1-2, with 8 bases fitting TRBD1. The CDR3 loop spans 14 amino acids. Unmatched junction bases numbered 4, after V lost 4 bases and J lost 3 bases. Germline V lookup: CDR1 MRHNA, CDR2 SNTAGT. The DNA for the CDR3 is TGTGCCAGCAGTGGGACAGGGTATTACTATGGCTACACCTTC. Translation gives CASSGTGYYYGYTF.

CDR3 DNA: TGTGCCTCTCGGGGGGGCACTGAAGCTTTCTTT. Translating gives CASRGGTEAFF. The rearrangement links TRBV6-5 to TRBJ1-1, with a weak D call TRBD1 (5 bases). Germline assignment: CDR1 MNHEY and CDR2 SVGAGI. The CDR3 has 11 residues. V gave up 11 bases and J gave up 4 bases, with 11 bases separating them.

The chain uses TRBV24-1 and TRBJ2-7; 9 bases fit TRBD1. The CDR3 spans 15 residues. J gave up 3 bases and V 4 bases, and 6 bases lay outside the gene matches. CDR1 is KGHDR, CDR2 SFDVKD, per germline. This CDR3 is CATSDPRQGDYEQYF. In DNA form, the CDR3 reads TGTGCCACCAGTGACCCCAGACAGGGGGACTACGAGCAGTACTTC.

This chain uses TRBV5-1 with TRBJ2-4, with D maybe TRBD2 (7 bases). Germline-derived CDR1 and CDR2 are SGHRS and YFSETQ. Trimming took 5 bases from V and 1 from J, leaving 19 bases between them. CDR3 length equals 17 residues. The DNA of the CDR3 is TGCGCCAGCAGGGGGGGGCCCGGAACGTCGGCCAAAAACATTCAGTACTTC. It translates to CASRGGPGTSAKNIQYF.

The chain joins TRBV5-6 to TRBJ1-1, with a weak D call TRBD1 (6 bases). This CDR3 is built from 16 residues. Germline V gives CDR1 SGHDT, CDR2 YYEEEE. The V gene lost 0 bases and the J gene lost 2 bases, with 14 bases spanning the gap. The CDR3 DNA reads as TGTGCCAGCAGCTTGGATCAGGGGCGGGTAAACACTGAAGCTTTCTTT. Translated, it gives CASSLDQGRVNTEAFF.

This clone was counted a single time. The rearrangement uses TRBV18 and TRBJ2-1; 7 bases line up with TRBD2. The CDR3 length is 16 residues. The V and J ends lost 1 base and 0 bases, in that order; junction bases with no gene match: 3. Germline V gene data show CDR1 as KGHSH and CDR2 as LQKENI. The CDR3 bases are TGTGCCAGCTCACCACGAGGCGGGAGCTCCTACAATGAGCAGTTCTTC. Translation gives CASSPRGGSSYNEQFF.

The J gene is TRBJ2-1, the V gene TRBV13, with a possible D match to TRBD2 (5 bases). Germline-derived CDR1 and CDR2 are PRHDT and FYEKMQ (reference sequence). V was cut by 5 bases and J by 8 bases, with 10 bases left in between. The CDR3 has 12 residues. In DNA form, the CDR3 reads TGTGCCAGCAGCCCTAGCATCTATGAGCAGTTCTTC. Residues: CASSPSIYEQFF.

The rearrangement links TRBV5-8 to TRBJ1-1; 10 nucleotides line up with TRBD1. V shed 5 bases and J 4 bases; nucleotides not matched to a gene: 5. This CDR3 has 14 residues. CDR1 SGHTS and CDR2 YDEGEE come from the germline V gene. CDR3 sequence (DNA): TGTGCCAGCAGGAGGAGGACAGGGGGCACTGAAGCTTTCTTT. It yields the protein CASRRRTGGTEAFF.

The chain employs TRBV30 and TRBJ1-1, with D perhaps matching TRBD1 (5 bases). Germline V gives CDR1 GTSNPN, CDR2 SVGIG (reference sequence). The V gene lost 2 bases and the J gene lost 4 bases, with 14 bases spanning the gap. The length of the CDR3 is 14 residues. This CDR3 is CAWSKSLGVTEAFF. The CDR3 DNA follows: TGTGCCTGGAGTAAAAGTTTAGGGGTCACTGAAGCTTTCTTT.

CDR3 protein: CATSDPTSGSGEQFF. DNA of the CDR3: TGTGCCACCAGTGACCCGACTAGCGGGAGTGGTGAGCAGTTCTTC. The gene calls are TRBV24-1 and TRBJ2-1; 12 nucleotides match TRBD2. The V segment lost 4 bases and the J segment 9 bases; nucleotides outside the gene matches: 6. The CDR3 is 15 amino acids. Per the germline V gene, CDR1 is KGHDR and CDR2 is SFDVKD.